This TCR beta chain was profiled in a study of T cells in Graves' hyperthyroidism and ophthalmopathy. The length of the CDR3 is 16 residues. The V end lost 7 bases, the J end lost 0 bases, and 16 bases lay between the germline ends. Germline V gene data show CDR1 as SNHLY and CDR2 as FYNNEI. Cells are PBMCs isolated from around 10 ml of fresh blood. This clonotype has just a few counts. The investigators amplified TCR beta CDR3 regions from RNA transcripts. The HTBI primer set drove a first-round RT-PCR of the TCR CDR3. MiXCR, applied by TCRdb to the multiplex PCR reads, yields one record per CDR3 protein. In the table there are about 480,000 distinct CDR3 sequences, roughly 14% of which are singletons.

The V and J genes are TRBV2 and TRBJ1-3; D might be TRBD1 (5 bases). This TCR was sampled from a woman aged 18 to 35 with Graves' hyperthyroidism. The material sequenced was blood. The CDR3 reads CASMMTVVHSGNTIYF. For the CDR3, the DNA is TGTGCCAGCATGATGACAGTGGTCCACTCTGGAAACACCATATATTTT.